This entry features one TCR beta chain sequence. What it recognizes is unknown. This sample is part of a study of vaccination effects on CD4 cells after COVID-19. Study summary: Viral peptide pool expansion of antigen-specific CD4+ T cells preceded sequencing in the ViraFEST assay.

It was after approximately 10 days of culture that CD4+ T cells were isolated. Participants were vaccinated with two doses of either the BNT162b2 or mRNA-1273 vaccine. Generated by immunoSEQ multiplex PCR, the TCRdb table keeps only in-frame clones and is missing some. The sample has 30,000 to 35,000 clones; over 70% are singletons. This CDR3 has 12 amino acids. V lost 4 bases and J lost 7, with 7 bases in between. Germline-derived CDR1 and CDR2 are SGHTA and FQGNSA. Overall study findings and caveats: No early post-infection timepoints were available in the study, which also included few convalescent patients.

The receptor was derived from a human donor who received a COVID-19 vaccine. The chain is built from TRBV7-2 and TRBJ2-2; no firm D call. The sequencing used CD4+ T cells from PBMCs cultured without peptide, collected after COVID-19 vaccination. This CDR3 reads CASSSEVGELFF. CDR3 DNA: TGTGCCAGCAGCTCAGAGGTCGGGGAGCTGTTTTTT.